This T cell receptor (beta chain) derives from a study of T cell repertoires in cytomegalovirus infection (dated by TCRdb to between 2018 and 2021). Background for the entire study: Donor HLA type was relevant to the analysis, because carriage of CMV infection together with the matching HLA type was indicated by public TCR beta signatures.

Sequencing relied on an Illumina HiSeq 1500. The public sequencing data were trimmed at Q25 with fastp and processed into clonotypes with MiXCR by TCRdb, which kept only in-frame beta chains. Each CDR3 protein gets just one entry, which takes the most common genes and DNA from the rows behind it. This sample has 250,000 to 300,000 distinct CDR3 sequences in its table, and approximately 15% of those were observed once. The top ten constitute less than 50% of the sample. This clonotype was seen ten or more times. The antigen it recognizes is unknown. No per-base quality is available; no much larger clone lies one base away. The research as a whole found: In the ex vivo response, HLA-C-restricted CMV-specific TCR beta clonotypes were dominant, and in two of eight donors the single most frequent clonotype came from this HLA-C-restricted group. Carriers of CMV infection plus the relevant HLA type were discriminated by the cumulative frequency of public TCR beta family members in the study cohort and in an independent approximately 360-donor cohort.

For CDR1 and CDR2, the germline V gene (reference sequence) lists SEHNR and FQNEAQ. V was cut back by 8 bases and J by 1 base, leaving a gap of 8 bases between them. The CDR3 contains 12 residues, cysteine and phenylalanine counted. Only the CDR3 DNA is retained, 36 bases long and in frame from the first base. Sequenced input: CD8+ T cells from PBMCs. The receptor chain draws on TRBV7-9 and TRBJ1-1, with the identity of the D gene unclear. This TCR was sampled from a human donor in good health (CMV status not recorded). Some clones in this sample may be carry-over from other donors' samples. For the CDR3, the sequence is CASLRANTEAFF. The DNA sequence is TGTGCCAGCCTTCGGGCGAACACTGAAGCTTTCTTT.